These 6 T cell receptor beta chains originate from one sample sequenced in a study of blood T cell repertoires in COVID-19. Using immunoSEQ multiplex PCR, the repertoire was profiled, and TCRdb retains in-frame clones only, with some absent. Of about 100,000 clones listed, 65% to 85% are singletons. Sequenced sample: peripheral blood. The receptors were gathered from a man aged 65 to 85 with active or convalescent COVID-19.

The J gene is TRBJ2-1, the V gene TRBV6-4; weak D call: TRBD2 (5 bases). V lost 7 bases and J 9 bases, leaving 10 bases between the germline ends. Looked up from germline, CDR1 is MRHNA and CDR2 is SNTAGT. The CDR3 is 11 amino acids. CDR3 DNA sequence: TGTGCCAGCACGGGGTTTGCTGAGCAGTTCTTC. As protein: CASTGFAEQFF.

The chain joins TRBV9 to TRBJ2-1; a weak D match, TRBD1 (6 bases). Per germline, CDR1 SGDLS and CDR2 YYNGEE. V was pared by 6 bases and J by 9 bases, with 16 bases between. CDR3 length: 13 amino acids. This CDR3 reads CASNNVEGGEQFF. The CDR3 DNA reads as TGTGCCAGCAACAACGTAGAAGGGGGTGAGCAGTTCTTC.

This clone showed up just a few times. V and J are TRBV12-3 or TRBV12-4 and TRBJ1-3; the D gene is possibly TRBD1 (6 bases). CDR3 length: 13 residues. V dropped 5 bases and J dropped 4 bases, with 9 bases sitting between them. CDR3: CASSHTGGNTIYF. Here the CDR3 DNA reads TGTGCCAGCAGTCACACAGGGGGAAACACCATATATTTT.

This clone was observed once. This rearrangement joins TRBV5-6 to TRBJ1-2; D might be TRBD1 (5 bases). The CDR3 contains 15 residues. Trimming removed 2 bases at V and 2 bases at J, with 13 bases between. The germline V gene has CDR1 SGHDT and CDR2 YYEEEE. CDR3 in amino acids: CASSLFSGGNYGYTF. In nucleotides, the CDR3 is TGTGCCAGCAGCTTATTTTCGGGGGGGAACTATGGCTACACCTTC.

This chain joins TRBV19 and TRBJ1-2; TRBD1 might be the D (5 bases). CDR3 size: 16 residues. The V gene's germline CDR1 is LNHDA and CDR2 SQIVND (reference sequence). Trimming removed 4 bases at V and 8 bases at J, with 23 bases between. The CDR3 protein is CASSTVTATRGSGYTF. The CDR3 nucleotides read TGTGCCAGTAGTACTGTGACTGCCACCCGGGGGAGCGGCTACACCTTC.

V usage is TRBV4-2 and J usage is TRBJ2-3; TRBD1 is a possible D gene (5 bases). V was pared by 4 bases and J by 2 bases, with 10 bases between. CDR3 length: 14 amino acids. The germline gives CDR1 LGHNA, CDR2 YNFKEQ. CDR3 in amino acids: CASSRTDNTDTQYF. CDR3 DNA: TGTGCCAGCAGCCGGACGGACAACACAGATACGCAGTATTTT.